Sequencing of this TCR beta chain was carried out in a study of T cells expressing NK-cell markers. TCRdb re-analyzed the 5' RACE reads; it lists each CDR3 protein once, without DNA. Its table lists fewer than 400,000 distinct CDR3 sequences. CDR3 size: 16 residues. Germline loops: CDR1 DFQATT, CDR2 SNEGSKA (reference sequence). V gene TRBV20-1 combines with J gene TRBJ1-1; TCRdb reports TRBD1, a call that lacks DNA to check it against. Sequencing was done on a sample of blood T cells: a sorted CD56 or NKG2C T cell subset, CD4+ or CD8+ T cells, or bulk PBMC T cells (not recorded which). This sequence originates from a woman in her 50s in good health. CDR3: CSARDGDRGQGTEAFF.